The present TCR beta chain was sequenced within a study of cytomegalovirus exposure and HLA in healthy donors. Study results and caveats: Serostatus for CMV was the only available immune exposure information. TCR beta V segments were, for the most part, productive about 87% or about 30% of the time in an earlier analysis.

About this clone itself: Its antigen remains unidentified. The same CDR3 is also encoded by other DNA sequences in this sample.

A multiplex PCR was run with 60 Vbeta primers and 13 Jbeta primers. As processed by the authors: An analysis that came later counted 77 million or so unique TCR beta chains, approximately 10 million shared. TCRdb's table, derived via immunoSEQ multiplex PCR, lists solely in-frame clones and lacks some. The V and J calls and clone size were taken over from that table, and D and trimming were inferred from the DNA. Of about 120,000 clones in the sample, around 79% were seen once. Germline values: CDR1 SGHKS, CDR2 YYEKEE (reference sequence). CDR3 length equals 13 residues. Deletions cut 2 bases from V and 8 bases from J, with 10 bases between. Healthy donors of bone marrow made up the group.

The sequenced sample was PBMCs. This clonotype was obtained from a woman in her late teens or twenties in good health and CMV-seronegative. The chain joins TRBV5-5 to TRBJ1-4; no firm D call. CDR3 nucleotides: TGTGCCAGCAGCTTACTCCCGGAGGAAAAACTGTTTTTT. Its protein product is CASSLLPEEKLFF.